A single sample gave rise to the 9 T cell receptor beta chains below, sequenced in a study of blood T cell repertoires in COVID-19. Data came from immunoSEQ multiplex PCR; TCRdb stores just in-frame clones and leaves some out. The profile shows approximately 100,000 clones, roughly 80% of them singletons. The sequencing input was peripheral blood. These receptors originate from an elderly woman with active or convalescent COVID-19.

V usage is TRBV19 and J usage is TRBJ1-2; a weak D match, TRBD1 (5 bases). Trimming removed 3 bases at V and 2 bases at J, with 13 bases between. There are 15 residues in the CDR3. Germline-derived CDR1 and CDR2 are LNHDA and SQIVND (reference sequence). CDR3 sequence: CASSILEGANYGYTF. CDR3 coding DNA: TGTGCCAGTAGTATTTTGGAAGGGGCCAACTATGGCTACACCTTC.

This clone has a handful of counts. The chain employs TRBV11-3 and TRBJ2-7, with 8 bases that match TRBD2. CDR3 length: 14 amino acids. Germline lookup yields CDR1 SGHNT and CDR2 YENEEA. The ends lost 3 bases at V and 2 bases at J; junction bases unmatched: 3. CDR3 DNA sequence: TGTGCCAGCAGCTTTAGCGGGATAACCTACGAGCAGTACTTC. As protein: CASSFSGITYEQYF. Full variable domain (missing parts from reference TRBV11-3 and TRBJ2-7): EAGVVQSPRYKIIEKKQPVAFWCNPISGHNTLYWYLQNLGQGPELLIRYENEEAVDDSQLPKDRFSAERLKGVDSTLKIQPAELGDSAVYLCASSFSGITYEQYFGPGTRLTVT.

The V call is TRBV7-3, the J call TRBJ1-6, with D hard to call. Per the germline V gene, CDR1 is SGHTA and CDR2 is FQGTGA. The V and J ends lost 1 base and 4 bases respectively, with 17 bases between them. The CDR3 is 18 amino acids. In DNA, the CDR3 is TGTGCCAGCAGCTTAAGACCCCTCGGCCGGGGATATAATTCACCCCTCCACTTT. Translation gives CASSLRPLGRGYNSPLHF. The whole variable domain, filled in from reference TRBV7-3 and TRBJ1-6, reads GAGVSQTPSNKVTEKGKYVELRCDPISGHTALYWYRQSLGQGPEFLIYFQGTGAADDSGLPNDRFFAVRPEGSVSTLKIQRTERGDSAVYLCASSLRPLGRGYNSPLHFGNGTRLTVT.

J is TRBJ1-2 and V is TRBV5-1, with D possibly TRBD1 on 6 matching bases. Per the germline V gene, CDR1 is SGHRS and CDR2 is YFSETQ. CDR3 length: 14 residues. V was clipped by 2 bases and J by 7 bases, with 15 bases between them. The CDR3, as DNA: TGCGCCAGCAGCTTCCTGGACAGCAGGTCTGGCTACACCTTC. It codes for CASSFLDSRSGYTF. Variable domain in full (rest from reference TRBV5-1 and TRBJ1-2): KAGVTQTPRYLIKTRGQQVTLSCSPISGHRSVSWYQQTPGQGLQFLFEYFSETQRNKGNFPGRFSGRQFSNSRSEMNVSTLELGDSALYLCASSFLDSRSGYTFGSGTRLTVV.

This chain links TRBV4-1 with TRBJ2-7; the D gene is possibly TRBD1 (6 bases). V shed 3 bases and J shed 0 bases, with 15 bases lying between them. The CDR3 contains 16 residues. Germline CDR1 MGHRA, CDR2 YSYEKL. Here the CDR3 reads CASSHPDSRGSYEQYF. The CDR3 nucleotides are TGCGCCAGCAGCCATCCGGACAGTCGTGGCTCCTACGAGCAGTACTTC.

The V call is TRBV19, the J call TRBJ1-2; TRBD1 might be the D (6 bases). Trimming stripped 4 bases from V and 7 bases from J, with 13 bases between. The CDR3 totals 13 residues. In germline, CDR1 is LNHDA, CDR2 SQIVND (reference sequence). The CDR3 is CASSKTGSTGYTF. The CDR3 DNA reads TGTGCCAGTAGTAAAACAGGGTCGACTGGCTACACCTTC.

The count of this clone is one. The chain is built from TRBV7-6 and TRBJ1-6; D remains ambiguous. Looked up from germline, CDR1 is SGHVS and CDR2 is FNYEAQ. This CDR3 region has 13 residues. The ends were cut back, 0 bases at V and 6 bases at J, with 3 bases in the middle. The CDR3 nucleotides read TGTGCCAGCAGCTTAGCCTCTAATTCACCCCTCCACTTT. Translating it yields CASSLASNSPLHF.

J is TRBJ1-4 and V is TRBV4-2; D uncertain. V was shortened by 0 bases and J by 5 bases, with 19 bases between the two germline ends. The CDR3 is 18 residues long. From germline, CDR1 is LGHNA and CDR2 YNFKEQ. The CDR3 DNA reads TGTGCCAGCAGCCAAGATCCCCCCGGTGGAACAGCCAATGAAAAACTGTTTTTT. Translated: CASSQDPPGGTANEKLFF.

Here the CDR3 reads CASSRQSGVGETQYF. CDR3 in DNA: TGTGCCAGCAGTAGACAATCGGGGGTCGGAGAGACCCAGTACTTC. The chain links TRBV7-3 to TRBJ2-5, with D possibly matching TRBD2 (6 bases). Germline V CDR1 and CDR2: SGHTA, FQGTGA. The CDR3 extends over 15 amino acids. The V end was cut by 6 bases, the J end by 4 bases, with 18 bases between.